The TCR beta chain under discussion was sequenced for a study of shared clonotypes between healthy human individuals. This table comes from immunoSEQ multiplex PCR, and its TCRdb copy is limited to in-frame clones, with some not included. The table records approximately 840,000 clones, 90% to 98% of them present only once. CDR1 is SGHNT, CDR2 YYREEE, per germline (reference sequence). V was trimmed by 0 bases and J by 4 bases, leaving 13 bases between them. This CDR3 comprises 15 residues. In the naive CD8 group, cells lacked CD45RO and were positively selected for CCR7, so terminally differentiated effector memory CD45RA+ cells were left out.

What was sequenced was naive CD8+ T cells sorted from blood. This receptor was obtained from a man aged 25-45 years in good health. The chain links TRBV5-4 to TRBJ1-2, with unresolved D. The CDR3 nucleotides read TGTGCCAGCAGCTTGGACGGTACACCCCTCTATGGCTACACCTTC. This translates into CASSLDGTPLYGYTF.